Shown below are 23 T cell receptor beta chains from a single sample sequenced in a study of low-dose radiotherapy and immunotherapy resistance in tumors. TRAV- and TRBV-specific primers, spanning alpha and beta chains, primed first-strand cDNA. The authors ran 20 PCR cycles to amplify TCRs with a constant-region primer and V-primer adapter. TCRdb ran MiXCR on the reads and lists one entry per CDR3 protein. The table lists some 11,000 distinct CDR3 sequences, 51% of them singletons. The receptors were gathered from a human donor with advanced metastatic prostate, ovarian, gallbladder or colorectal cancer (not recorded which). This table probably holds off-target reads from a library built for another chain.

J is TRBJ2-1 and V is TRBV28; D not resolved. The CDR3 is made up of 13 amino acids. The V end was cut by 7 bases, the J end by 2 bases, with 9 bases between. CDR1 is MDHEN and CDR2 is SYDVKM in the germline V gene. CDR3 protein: CASKVTTYNEQFF. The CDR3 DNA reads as TGTGCCAGCAAGGTCACCACCTACAATGAGCAGTTCTTC.

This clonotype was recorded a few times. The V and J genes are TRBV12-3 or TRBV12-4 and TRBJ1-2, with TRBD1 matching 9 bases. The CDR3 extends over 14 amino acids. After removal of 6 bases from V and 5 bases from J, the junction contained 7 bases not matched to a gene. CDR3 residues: CASSEQGAEYGYTF. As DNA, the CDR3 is TGTGCCAGCAGCGAACAGGGGGCGGAGTATGGCTACACCTTC.

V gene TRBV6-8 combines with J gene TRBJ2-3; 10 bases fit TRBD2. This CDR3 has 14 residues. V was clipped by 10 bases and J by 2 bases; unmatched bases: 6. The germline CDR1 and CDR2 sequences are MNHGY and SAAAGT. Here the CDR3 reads CAIQRGGFTDTQYF. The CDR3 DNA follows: TGTGCCATCCAGCGGGGGGGGTTCACAGATACGCAGTATTTT.

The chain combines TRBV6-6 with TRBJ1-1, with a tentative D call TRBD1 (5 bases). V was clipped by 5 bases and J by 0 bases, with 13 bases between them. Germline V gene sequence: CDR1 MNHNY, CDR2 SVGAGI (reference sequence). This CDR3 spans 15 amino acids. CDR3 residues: CASSGFGALNTEAFF. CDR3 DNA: TGTGCCAGCAGTGGCTTCGGGGCCCTGAACACTGAAGCTTTCTTT.

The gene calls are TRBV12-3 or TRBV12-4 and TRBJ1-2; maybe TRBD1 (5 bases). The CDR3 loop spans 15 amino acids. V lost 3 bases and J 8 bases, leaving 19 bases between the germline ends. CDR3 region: CASSFWVDRGEGYTF. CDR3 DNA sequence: TGTGCCAGCAGTTTTTGGGTCGACAGAGGTGAGGGCTACACCTTC.

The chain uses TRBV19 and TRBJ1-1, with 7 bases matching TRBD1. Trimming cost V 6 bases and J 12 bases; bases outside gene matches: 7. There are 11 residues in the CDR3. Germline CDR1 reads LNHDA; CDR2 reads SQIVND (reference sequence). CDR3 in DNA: TGTGCCAGTAGAAGGGGGCGAGGGACTTTCTTT. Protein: CASRRGRGTFF.

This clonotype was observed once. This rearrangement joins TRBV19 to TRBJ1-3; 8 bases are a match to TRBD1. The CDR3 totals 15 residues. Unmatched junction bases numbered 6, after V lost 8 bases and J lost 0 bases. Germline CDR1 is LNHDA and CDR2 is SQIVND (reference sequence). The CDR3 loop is CASSGQGDSGNTIYF. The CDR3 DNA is TGTGCCAGTTCCGGACAGGGTGACTCTGGAAACACCATATATTTT.

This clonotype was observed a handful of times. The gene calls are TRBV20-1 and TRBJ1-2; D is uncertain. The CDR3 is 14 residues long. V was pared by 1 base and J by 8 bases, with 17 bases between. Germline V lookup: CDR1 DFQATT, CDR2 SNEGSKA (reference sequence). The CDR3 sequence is CSARVRDTSRGYTF. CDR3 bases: TGCAGTGCTAGAGTACGGGATACGAGTAGAGGCTACACCTTC.

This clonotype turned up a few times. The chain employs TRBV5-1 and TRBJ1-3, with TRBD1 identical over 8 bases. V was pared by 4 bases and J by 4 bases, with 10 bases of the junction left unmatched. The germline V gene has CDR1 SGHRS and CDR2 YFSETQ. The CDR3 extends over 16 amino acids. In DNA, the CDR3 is TGCGCCAGCAGCCCTTGGACAGGGCTTAACGGAAACACCATATATTTT. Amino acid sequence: CASSPWTGLNGNTIYF. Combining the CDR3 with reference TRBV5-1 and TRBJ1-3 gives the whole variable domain KAGVTQTPRYLIKTRGQQVTLSCSPISGHRSVSWYQQTPGQGLQFLFEYFSETQRNKGNFPGRFSGRQFSNSRSEMNVSTLELGDSALYLCASSPWTGLNGNTIYFGEGSWLTVV.

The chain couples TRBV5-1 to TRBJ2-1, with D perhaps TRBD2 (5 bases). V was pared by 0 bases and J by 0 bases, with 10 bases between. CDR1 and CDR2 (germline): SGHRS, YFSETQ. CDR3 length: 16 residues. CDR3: CASSLGAGSSYNEQFF. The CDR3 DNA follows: TGCGCCAGCAGCTTGGGGGCGGGTAGCTCCTACAATGAGCAGTTCTTC.

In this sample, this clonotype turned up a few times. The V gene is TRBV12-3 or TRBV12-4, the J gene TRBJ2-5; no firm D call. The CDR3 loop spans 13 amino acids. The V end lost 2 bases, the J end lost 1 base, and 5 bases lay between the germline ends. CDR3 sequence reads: CASSLSVQETQYF. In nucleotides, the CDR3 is TGTGCCAGCAGTTTAAGTGTCCAAGAGACCCAGTACTTC.

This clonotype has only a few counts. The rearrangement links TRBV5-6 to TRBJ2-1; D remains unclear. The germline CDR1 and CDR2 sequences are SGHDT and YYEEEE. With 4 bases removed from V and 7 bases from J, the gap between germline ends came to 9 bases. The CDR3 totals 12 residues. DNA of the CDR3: TGTGCCAGCAGCGGGAATCCTAATGAGCAGTTCTTC. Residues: CASSGNPNEQFF.

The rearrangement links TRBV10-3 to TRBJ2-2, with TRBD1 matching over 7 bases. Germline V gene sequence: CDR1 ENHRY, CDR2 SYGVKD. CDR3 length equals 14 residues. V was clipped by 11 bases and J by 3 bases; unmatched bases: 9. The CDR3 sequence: CASCAGGDTGELFF. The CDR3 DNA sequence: TGTGCCTCGTGCGCAGGGGGTGACACCGGGGAGCTGTTTTTT.

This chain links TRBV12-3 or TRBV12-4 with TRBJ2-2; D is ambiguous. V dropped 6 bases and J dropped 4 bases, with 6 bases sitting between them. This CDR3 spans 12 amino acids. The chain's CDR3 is CASRTSTGELFF. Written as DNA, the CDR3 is TGTGCCAGCAGGACGAGCACCGGGGAGCTGTTTTTT.

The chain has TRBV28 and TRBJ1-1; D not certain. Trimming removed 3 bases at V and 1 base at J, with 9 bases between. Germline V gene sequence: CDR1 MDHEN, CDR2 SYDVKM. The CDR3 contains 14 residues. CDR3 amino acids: CASSLVQQNTEAFF. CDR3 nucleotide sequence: TGTGCCAGCAGTTTGGTACAACAGAACACTGAAGCTTTCTTT.

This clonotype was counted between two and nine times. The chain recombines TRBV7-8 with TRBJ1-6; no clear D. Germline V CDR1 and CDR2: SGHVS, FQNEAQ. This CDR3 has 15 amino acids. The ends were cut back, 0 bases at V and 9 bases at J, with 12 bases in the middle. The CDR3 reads CASSLAESRGSPLHF. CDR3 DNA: TGTGCCAGCAGCTTAGCGGAGTCAAGAGGTTCACCCCTCCACTTT. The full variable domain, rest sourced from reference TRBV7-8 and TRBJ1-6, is GAGVSQSPRYKVAKRGQDVALRCDPISGHVSLFWYQQALGQGPEFLTYFQNEAQLDKSGLPSDRFFAERPEGSVSTLKIQRTQQEDSAVYLCASSLAESRGSPLHFGNGTRLTVT.

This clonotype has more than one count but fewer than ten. CDR3 bases: TGCGCCAGCAGCTTGGGTCAGGCTGGAAACACCATATATTTT. This codes for CASSLGQAGNTIYF. V and J are TRBV5-1 and TRBJ1-3; no firm D call. The V and J ends lost 0 bases and 2 bases respectively, with 6 bases between them. Germline V lookup: CDR1 SGHRS, CDR2 YFSETQ. The CDR3 totals 14 residues.

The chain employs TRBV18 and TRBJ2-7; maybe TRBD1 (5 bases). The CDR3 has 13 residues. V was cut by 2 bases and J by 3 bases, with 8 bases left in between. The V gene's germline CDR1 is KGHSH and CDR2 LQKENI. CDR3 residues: CASSPTGLYEQYF. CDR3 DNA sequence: TGTGCCAGCTCACCAACAGGCCTCTACGAGCAGTACTTC.

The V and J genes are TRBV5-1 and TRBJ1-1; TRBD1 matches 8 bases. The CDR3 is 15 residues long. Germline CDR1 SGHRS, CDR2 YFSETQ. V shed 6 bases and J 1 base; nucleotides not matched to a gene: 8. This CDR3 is CASNRGTGPNTEAFF. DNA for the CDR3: TGCGCCAGCAACAGAGGGACAGGCCCGAACACTGAAGCTTTCTTT.

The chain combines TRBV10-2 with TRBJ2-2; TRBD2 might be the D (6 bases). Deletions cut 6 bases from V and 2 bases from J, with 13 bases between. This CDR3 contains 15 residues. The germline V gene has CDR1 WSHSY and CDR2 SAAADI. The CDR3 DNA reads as TGCGCCAGCAGGTTGGGGCGGGGAAACACCGGGGAGCTGTTTTTT. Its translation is CASRLGRGNTGELFF.

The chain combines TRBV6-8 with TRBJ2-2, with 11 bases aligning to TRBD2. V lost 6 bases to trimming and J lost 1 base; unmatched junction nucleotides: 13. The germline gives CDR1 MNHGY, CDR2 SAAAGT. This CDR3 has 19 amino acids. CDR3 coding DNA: TGTGCCAGCAGGGGACTAGGCTTCACTAGCGGGAGGAACACCGGGGAGCTGTTTTTT. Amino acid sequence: CASRGLGFTSGRNTGELFF.

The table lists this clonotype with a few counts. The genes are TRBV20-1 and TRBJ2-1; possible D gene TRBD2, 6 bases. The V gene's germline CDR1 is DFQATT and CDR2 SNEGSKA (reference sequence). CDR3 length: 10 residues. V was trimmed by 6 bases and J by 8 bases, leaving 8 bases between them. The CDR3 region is CSAQRDEQFF. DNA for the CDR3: TGCAGTGCCCAGCGGGATGAGCAGTTCTTC.

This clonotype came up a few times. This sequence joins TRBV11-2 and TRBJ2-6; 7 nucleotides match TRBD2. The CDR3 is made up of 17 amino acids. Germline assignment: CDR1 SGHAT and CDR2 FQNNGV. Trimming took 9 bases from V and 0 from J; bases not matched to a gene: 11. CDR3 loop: CARGRELLSSGANVLTF. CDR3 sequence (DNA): TGTGCCAGGGGGAGGGAACTTCTTAGCTCTGGGGCCAACGTCCTGACTTTC.